The following is a T cell receptor beta chain sequence with its context. This record comes from a study of blood T cell repertoires in COVID-19. Study-wide background: Acute-phase and convalescent COVID-19 samples originated in the United States, Italy and Spain.

Trimming at V came to 7 bases and at J to 0 bases, leaving 10 bases not matched to a gene. The CDR3 contains 17 residues. CDR1 is LNHDA and CDR2 is SQIVND in the germline V gene (reference sequence). Some clones are missing from TCRdb's copy, which holds only in-frame ones; the method was immunoSEQ multiplex PCR. Of a few hundred thousand clones listed, around 85% are singletons. The V call is TRBV19, the J call TRBJ2-1; 9 bases map to TRBD1. The TCR originated in a woman in her thirties or forties with acute COVID-19. Sequenced: PBMCs or T cells enriched from blood (not recorded which). CDR3 residues: CASTKPGTGNSYNEQFF. CDR3 nucleotides: TGTGCCAGTACCAAACCGGGGACAGGGAACTCCTACAATGAGCAGTTCTTC.